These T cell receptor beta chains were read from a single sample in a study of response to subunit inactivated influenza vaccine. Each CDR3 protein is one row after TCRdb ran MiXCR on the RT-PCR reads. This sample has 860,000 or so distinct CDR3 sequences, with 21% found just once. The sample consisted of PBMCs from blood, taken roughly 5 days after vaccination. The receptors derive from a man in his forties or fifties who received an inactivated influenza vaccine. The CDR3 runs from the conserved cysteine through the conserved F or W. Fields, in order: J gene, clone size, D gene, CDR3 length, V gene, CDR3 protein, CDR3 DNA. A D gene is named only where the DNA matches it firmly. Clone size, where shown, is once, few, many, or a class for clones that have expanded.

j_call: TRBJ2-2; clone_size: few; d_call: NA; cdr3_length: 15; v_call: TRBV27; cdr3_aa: CASSFVQGPIGELFF; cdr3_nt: TGTGCCAGCAGTTTTGTTCAGGGGCCCATCGGGGAGCTGTTTTTT
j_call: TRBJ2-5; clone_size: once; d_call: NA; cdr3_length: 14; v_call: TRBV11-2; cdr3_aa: CASSLDRRAGTQYF; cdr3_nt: TGTGCCAGCAGCTTAGATCGCAGGGCCGGGACCCAGTACTTC
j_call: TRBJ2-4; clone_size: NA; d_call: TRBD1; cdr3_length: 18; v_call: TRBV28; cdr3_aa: CASSLRDRLVLTKNIQYF; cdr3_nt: TGTGCCAGCAGTTTACGGGACAGACTCGTTCTAACCAAAAACATTCAGTACTTC
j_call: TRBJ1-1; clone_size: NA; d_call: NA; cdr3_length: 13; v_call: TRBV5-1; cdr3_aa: CASSGGTGDKAFF; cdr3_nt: TGCGCCAGCAGCGGAGGGACGGGTGACAAAGCTTTCTTT
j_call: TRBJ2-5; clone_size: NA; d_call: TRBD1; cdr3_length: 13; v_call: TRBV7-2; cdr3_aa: CASLDRGRETQYF; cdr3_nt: TGTGCCAGCCTGGACAGGGGTCGAGAGACCCAGTACTTC
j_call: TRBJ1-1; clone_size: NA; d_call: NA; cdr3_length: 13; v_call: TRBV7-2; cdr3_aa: CASSLAPDTEAFF; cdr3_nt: TGTGCCAGCAGCTTAGCACCCGACACTGAAGCTTTCTTT
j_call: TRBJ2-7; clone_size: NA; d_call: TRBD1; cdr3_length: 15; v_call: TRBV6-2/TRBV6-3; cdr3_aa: CASSQGQGRSYEQYF; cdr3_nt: TGTGCCAGCAGCCAGGGACAGGGCCGATCCTACGAGCAGTACTTC
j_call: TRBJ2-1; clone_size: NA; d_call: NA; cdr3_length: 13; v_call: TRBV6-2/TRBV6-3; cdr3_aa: CASSYQPPNEQFF; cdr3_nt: TGTGCCAGCAGTTACCAGCCCCCCAATGAGCAGTTCTTC
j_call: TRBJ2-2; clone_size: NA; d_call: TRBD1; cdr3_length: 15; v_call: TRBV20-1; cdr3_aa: CSASPVQGAAGELFF; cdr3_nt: TGCAGTGCTAGCCCAGTACAGGGGGCAGCCGGGGAGCTGTTTTTT
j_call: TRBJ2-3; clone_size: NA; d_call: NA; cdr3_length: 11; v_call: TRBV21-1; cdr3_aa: CAPPTTDTQYF; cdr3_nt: TGTGCCCCCCCGACTACAGATACGCAGTATTTT
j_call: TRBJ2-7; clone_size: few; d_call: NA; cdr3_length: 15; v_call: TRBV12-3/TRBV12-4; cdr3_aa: CASRHGSPRFYEQYF; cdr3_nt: TGTGCCAGCCGCCACGGGAGTCCCCGCTTCTACGAGCAGTACTTC
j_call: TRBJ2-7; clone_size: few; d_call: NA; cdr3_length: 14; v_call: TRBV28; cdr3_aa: CASSSYKEPYEQYF; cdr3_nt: TGTGCCAGCAGTTCGTACAAGGAACCCTACGAGCAGTACTTC
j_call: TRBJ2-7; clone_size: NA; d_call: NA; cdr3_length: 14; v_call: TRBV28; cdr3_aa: CASSFHRAEGEQYF; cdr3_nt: TGTGCCAGCAGTTTTCACAGGGCCGAGGGGGAGCAGTACTTC
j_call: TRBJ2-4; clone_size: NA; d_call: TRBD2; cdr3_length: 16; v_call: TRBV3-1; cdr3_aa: CASSQGSGRAKNIQYF; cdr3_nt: TGTGCCAGCAGCCAAGGAAGCGGGAGGGCCAAAAACATTCAGTACTTC
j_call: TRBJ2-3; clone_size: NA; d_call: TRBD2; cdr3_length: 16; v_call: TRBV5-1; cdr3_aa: CASSSRTSGRVNTQYF; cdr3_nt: TGCGCCAGCAGCTCCCGGACTAGCGGGAGGGTAAATACGCAGTATTTT
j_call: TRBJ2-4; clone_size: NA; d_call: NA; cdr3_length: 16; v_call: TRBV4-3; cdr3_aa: CASSRRLGRAMDIQYF; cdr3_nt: TGCGCCAGCAGCCGACGTTTGGGAAGGGCTATGGACATTCAGTACTTC
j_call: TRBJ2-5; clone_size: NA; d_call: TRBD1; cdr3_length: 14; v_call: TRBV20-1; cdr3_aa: CSARLTGAGETQYF; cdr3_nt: TGCAGTGCTAGACTCACAGGGGCCGGAGAGACCCAGTACTTC
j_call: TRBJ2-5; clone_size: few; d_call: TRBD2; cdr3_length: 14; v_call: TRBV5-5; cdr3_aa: CASSLTSAGETQYF; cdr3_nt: TGTGCCAGCAGCTTAACTAGCGCGGGAGAGACCCAGTACTTC
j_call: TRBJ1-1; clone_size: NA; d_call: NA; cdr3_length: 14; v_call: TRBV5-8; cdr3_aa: CASSRHGTEDGAFF; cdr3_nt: TGTGCCAGCAGTCGCCATGGTACGGAGGATGGAGCTTTCTTT
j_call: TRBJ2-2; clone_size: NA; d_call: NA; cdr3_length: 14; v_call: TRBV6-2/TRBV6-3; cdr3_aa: CASSYYVNTGELFF; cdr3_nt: TGTGCCAGCAGTTACTATGTTAACACCGGGGAGCTGTTTTTT
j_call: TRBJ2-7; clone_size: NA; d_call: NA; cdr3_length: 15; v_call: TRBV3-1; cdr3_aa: CASSQDQSPYYEQYF; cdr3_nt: TGTGCCAGCAGCCAAGATCAGTCCCCCTACTACGAGCAGTACTTC
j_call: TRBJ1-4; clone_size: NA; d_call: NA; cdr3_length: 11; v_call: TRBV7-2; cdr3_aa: CASSPGLQLFF; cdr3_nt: TGTGCCAGCAGCCCGGGCCTCCAACTGTTTTTT
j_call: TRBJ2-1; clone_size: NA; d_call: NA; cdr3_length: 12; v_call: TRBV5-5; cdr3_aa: CASSLYGPEQFF; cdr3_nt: TGTGCCAGCAGCTTGTACGGTCCTGAGCAGTTCTTC
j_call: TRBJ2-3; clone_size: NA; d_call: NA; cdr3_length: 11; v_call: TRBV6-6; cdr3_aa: CAISGTRAQYF; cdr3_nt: TGTGCCATCTCCGGGACGAGGGCGCAGTATTTT
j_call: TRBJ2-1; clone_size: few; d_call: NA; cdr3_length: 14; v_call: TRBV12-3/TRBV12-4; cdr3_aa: CASSPARSYNEQFF; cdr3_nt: TGTGCCAGCAGTCCCGCACGGTCCTACAATGAGCAGTTCTTC
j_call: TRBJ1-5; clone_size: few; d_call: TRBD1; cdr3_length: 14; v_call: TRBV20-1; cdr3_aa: CSAKDRGDHEPQHF; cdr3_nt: TGCAGTGCTAAGGACAGGGGCGATCACGAACCCCAGCATTTT
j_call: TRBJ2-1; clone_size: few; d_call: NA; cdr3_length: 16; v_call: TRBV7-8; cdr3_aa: CASSSHSGSSYNEQFF; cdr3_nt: TGTGCCAGCAGCTCTCACAGCGGGTCCTCCTACAATGAGCAGTTCTTC
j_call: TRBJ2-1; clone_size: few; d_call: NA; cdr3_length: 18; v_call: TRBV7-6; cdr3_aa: CASSLAGNRGHSYNEQFF; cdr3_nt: TGTGCCAGCAGCTTAGCCGGTAATAGAGGACACTCCTACAATGAGCAGTTCTTC
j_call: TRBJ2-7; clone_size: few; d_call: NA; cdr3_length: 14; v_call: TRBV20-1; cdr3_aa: CSTQLWAREYEQYF; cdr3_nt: TGCAGTACCCAATTGTGGGCTCGCGAGTACGAGCAGTACTTC
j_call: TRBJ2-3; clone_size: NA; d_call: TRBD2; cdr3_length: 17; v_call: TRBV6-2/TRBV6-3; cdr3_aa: CASSYSRLAGVVDTQYF; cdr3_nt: TGTGCCAGCAGTTACTCCCGACTAGCGGGGGTGGTAGATACGCAGTATTTT
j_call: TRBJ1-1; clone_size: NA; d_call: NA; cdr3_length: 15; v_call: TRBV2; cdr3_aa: CASRKGQGQNTEALF; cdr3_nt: TGTGCCAGCAGGAAGGGGCAAGGACAGAACACTGAAGCTTTATTT
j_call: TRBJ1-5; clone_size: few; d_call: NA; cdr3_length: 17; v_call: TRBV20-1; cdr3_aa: CSARDTQVGMSNQPQHF; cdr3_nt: TGCAGTGCTAGAGATACACAGGTTGGCATGAGCAATCAGCCCCAGCATTTT
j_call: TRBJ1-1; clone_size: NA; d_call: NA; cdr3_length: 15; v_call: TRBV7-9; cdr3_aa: CASSPYREENTEAFF; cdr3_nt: TGTGCCAGCAGCCCTTACAGGGAGGAGAACACTGAAGCTTTCTTT
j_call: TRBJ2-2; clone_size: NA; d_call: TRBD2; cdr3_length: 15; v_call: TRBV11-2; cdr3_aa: CASDPSGGPPGELFF; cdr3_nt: TGTGCCAGCGACCCAAGCGGGGGGCCACCAGGGGAGCTGTTTTTT
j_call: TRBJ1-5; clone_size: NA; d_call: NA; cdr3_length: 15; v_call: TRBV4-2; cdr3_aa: CASSQDGRGWQTQHF; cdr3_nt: TGTGCCAGCAGCCAAGATGGAAGGGGGTGGCAGACCCAGCATTTT
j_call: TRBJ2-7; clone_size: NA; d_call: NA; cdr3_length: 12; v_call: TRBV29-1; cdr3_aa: CSVRLITYEQYF; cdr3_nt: TGCAGCGTTCGTCTGATTACCTACGAGCAGTACTTC
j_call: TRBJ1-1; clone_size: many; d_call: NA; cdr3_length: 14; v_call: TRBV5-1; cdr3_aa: CASSLEMRSTEAFF; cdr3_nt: TGCGCCAGCAGCTTGGAGATGAGGAGCACTGAAGCTTTCTTT
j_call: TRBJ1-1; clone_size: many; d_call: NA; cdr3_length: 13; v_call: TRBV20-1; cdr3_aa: CSARQDGNTEAFF; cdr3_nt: TGCAGTGCTAGACAGGACGGGAACACTGAAGCTTTCTTT
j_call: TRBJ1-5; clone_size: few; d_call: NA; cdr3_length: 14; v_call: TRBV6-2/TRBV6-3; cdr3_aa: CASSAAGGNQPQHF; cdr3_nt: TGTGCCAGCAGTGCCGCAGGGGGCAATCAGCCCCAGCATTTT
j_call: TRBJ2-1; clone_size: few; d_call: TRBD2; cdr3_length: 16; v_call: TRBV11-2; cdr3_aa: CASSSLSGGRGNEQFF; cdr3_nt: TGTGCCAGCAGCTCCCTCTCGGGCGGGAGGGGGAATGAGCAGTTCTTC
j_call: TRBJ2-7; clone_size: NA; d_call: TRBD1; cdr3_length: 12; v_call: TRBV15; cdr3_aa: CAVGTGNVEQYF; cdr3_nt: TGTGCCGTCGGGACAGGGAACGTCGAGCAGTACTTC
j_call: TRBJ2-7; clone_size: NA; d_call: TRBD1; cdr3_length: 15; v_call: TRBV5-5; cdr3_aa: CASSARQGPSGEQYF; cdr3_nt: TGTGCCAGCAGCGCCAGACAGGGGCCTTCGGGCGAGCAGTACTTC
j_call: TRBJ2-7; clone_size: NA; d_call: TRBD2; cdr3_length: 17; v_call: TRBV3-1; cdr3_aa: CASSQKGLAGSTYEQYF; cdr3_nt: TGTGCCAGCAGCCAGAAAGGACTAGCGGGTTCTACCTACGAGCAGTACTTC
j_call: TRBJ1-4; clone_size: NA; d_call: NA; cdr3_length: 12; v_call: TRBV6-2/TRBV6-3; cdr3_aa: CATWDGNEKLFF; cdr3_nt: TGTGCCACCTGGGACGGCAATGAAAAACTGTTTTTT
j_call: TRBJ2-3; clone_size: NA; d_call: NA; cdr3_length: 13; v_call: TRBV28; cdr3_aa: CASSPHFGDTQYF; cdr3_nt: TGTGCCAGCAGCCCACACTTCGGAGATACGCAGTATTTT
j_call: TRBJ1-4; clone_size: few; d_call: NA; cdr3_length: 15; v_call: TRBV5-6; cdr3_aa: CASSSTATTNEKLFF; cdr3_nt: TGTGCCAGCAGCTCGACAGCGACAACTAATGAAAAACTGTTTTTT
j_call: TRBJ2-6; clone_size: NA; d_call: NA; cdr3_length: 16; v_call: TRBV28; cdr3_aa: CASSWTGPSGANVLTF; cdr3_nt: TGTGCCAGCAGTTGGACGGGACCCTCTGGGGCCAACGTCCTGACTTTC
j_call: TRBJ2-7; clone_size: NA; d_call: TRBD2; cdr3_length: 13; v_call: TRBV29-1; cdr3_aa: CSVLGTSSYEQYF; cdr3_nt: TGCAGCGTTCTCGGGACTAGCTCCTACGAGCAGTACTTC
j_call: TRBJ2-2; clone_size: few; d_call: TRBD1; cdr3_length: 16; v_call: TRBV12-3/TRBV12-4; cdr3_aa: CASSVRGTANTGELFF; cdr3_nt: TGTGCCAGCAGCGTTAGGGGGACAGCGAACACCGGGGAGCTGTTTTTT
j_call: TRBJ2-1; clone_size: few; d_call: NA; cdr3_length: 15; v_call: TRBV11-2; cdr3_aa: CASSLEAHGLNEQFF; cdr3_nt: TGTGCCAGCAGCTTAGAAGCCCATGGACTGAATGAGCAGTTCTTC
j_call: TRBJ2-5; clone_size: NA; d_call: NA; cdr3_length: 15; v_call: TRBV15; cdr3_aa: CATSRGPGAVETQYF; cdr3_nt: TGTGCCACCAGCAGAGGCCCGGGGGCGGTTGAGACCCAGTACTTC
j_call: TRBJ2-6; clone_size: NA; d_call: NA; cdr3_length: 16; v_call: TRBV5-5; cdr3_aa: CASSFEARSGANVLTF; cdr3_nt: TGTGCCAGCAGCTTTGAGGCACGCTCTGGGGCCAACGTCCTGACTTTC
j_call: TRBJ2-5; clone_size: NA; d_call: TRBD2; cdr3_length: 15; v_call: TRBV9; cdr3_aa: CASSVYGTTGETQYF; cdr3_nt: TGTGCCAGCAGCGTTTATGGGACTACAGGAGAGACCCAGTACTTC
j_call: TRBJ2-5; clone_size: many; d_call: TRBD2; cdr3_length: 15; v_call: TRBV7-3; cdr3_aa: CASSQTSGSMETQYF; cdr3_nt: TGTGCCAGCAGCCAAACTAGCGGGAGTATGGAGACCCAGTACTTC